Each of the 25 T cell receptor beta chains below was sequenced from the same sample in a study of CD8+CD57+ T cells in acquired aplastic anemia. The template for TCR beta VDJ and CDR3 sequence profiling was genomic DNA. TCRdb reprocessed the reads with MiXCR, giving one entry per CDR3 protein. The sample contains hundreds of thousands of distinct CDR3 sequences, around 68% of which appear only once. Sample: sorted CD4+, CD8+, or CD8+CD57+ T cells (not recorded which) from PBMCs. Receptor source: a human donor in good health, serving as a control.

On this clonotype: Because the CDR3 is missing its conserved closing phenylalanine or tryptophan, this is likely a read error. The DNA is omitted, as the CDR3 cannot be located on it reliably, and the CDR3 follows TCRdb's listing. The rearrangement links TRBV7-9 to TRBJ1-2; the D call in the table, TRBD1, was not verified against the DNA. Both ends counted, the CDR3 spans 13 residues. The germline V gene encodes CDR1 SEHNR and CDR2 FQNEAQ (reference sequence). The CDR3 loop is CASSQTGRKRPST.

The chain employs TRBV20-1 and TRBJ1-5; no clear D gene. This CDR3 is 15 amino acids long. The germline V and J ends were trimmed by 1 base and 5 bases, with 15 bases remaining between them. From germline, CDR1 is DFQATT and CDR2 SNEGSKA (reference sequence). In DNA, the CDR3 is TGCAGTGCTAGAGCGACGACGGGTTCCTATCAGCCCCAGCATTTT. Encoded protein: CSARATTGSYQPQHF.

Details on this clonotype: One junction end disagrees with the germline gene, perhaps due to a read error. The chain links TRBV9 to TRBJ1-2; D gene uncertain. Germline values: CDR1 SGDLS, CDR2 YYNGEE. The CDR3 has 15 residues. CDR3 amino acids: CASSYRSSANYSYTF. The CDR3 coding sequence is TGTGCCAGCAGTTACCGTAGTTCAGCTAACTATAGCTACACCTTC.

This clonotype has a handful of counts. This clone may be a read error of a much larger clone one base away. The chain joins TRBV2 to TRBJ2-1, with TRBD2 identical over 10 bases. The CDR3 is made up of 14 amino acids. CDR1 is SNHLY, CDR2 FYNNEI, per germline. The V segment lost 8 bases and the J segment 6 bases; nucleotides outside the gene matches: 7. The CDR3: CASPRQRGGNEQFF. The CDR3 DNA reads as TGTGCCAGCCCCAGACAGCGGGGGGGCAATGAGCAGTTCTTC.

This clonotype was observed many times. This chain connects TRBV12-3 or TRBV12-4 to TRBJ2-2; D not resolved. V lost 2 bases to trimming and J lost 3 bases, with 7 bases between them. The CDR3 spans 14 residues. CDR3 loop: CASSLNSHTGELFF. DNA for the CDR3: TGTGCCAGCAGTTTAAACTCCCACACCGGGGAGCTGTTTTTT.

This CDR3 is CASSVGSLETQYF. CDR3 sequence (DNA): TGTGCCAGCAGCGTAGGTAGCTTGGAGACCCAGTACTTC. V usage is TRBV9 and J usage is TRBJ2-5; D ambiguous. The CDR3 contains 13 residues. The ends were cut back, 0 bases at V and 5 bases at J, with 8 bases in the middle. Germline CDR1 and CDR2: SGDLS and YYNGEE.

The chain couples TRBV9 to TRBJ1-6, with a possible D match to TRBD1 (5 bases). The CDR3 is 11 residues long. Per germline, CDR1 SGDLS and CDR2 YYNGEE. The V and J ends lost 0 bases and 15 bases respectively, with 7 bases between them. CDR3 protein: CASSVEGLLHF. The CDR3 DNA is TGTGCCAGCAGCGTAGAGGGACTCCTCCACTTT.

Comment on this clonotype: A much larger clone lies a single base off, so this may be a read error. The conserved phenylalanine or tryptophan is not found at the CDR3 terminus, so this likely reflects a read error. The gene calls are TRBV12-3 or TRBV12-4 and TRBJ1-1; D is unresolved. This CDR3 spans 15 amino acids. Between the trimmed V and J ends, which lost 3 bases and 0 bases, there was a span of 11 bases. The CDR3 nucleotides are TGTGCCAGCAGTTTCAGTTTAGGGATGAACACTGAAGCTTTCTCT. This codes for CASSFSLGMNTEAFS.

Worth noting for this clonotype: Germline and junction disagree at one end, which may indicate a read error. The CDR3, as DNA: TGCAGTGCTAACCTCGGTGGCATCAACTTC. Translating gives CSANLGGINF. This sequence joins TRBV20-1 and TRBJ1-2; unclear D gene. Germline assignment: CDR1 DFQATT and CDR2 SNEGSKA (reference sequence). This CDR3 has 10 residues.

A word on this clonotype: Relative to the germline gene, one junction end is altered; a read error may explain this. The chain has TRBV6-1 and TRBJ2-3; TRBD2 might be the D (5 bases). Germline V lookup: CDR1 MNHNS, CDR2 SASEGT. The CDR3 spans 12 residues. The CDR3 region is CAISSSRLAQYF. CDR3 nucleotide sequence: TGTGCCATCAGTTCTAGCAGGTTGGCGCAGTATTTT.

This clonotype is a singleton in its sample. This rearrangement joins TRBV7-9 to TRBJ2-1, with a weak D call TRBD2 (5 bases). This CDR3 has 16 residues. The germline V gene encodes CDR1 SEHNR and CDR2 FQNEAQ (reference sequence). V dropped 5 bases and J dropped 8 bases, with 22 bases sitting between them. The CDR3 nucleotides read TGTGCCAGCAGCCCAGATTCGGGGTGGGCTTACTATGAGCAGTTCTTC. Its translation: CASSPDSGWAYYEQFF.

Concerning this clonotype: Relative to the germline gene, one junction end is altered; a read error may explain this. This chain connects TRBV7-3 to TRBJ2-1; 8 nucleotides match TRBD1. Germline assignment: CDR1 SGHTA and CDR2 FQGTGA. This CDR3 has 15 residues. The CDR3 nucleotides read TGTGCCAGCAGTCGGGGGACAGGCACAGATACGCAGCATTTCTTC. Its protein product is CASSRGTGTDTQHFF. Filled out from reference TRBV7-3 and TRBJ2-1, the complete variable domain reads GAGVSQTPSNKVTEKGKYVELRCDPISGHTALYWYRQSLGQGPEFLIYFQGTGAADDSGLPNDRFFAVRPEGSVSTLKIQRTERGDSAVYLCASSRGTGTDTQHFFGPGTRLTVL.

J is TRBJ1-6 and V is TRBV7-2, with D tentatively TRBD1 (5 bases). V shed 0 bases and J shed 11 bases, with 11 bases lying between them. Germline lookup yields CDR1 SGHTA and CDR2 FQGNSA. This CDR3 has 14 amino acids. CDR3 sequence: CASSLAGPNPPLHF. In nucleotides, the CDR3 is TGTGCCAGCAGCTTAGCGGGACCCAATCCACCCCTCCACTTT.

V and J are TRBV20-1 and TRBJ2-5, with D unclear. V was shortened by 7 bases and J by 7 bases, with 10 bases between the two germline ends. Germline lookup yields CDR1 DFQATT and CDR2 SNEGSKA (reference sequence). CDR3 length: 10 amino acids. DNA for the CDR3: TGCAGTGGATTATCAGGGACCCAGTACTTC. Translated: CSGLSGTQYF.

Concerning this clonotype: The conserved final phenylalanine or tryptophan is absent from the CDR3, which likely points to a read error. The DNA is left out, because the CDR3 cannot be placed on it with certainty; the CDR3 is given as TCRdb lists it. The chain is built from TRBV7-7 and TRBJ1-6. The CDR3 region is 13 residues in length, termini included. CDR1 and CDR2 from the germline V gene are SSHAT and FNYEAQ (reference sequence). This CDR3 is CASSQQGLGETQY.

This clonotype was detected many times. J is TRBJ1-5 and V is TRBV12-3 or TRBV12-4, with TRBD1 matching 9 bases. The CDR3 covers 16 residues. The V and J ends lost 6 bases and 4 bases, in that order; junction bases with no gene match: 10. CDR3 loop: CASRGPGQGGNQPQHF. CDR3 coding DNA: TGTGCCAGCAGGGGACCGGGACAGGGAGGAAATCAGCCCCAGCATTTT.

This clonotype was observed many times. The CDR3 nucleotides read TGTGCCAGCAGCTTCATGGGACAGGACTTTGAAGCTTTCTTT. As protein: CASSFMGQDFEAFF. The chain couples TRBV5-5 to TRBJ1-1; 8 bases line up with TRBD1. CDR3 length: 14 residues. In germline, CDR1 is SGHKS, CDR2 YYEKEE (reference sequence). The V segment lost 2 bases and the J segment 7 bases; nucleotides outside the gene matches: 7.

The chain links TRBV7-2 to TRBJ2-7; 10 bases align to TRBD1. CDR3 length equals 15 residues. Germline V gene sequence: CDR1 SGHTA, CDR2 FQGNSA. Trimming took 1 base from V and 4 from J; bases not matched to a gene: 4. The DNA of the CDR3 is TGTGCCAGCAGCTTAGTGGGACAGGGGAGGTACGAGCAGTACGTC. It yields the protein CASSLVGQGRYEQYV.

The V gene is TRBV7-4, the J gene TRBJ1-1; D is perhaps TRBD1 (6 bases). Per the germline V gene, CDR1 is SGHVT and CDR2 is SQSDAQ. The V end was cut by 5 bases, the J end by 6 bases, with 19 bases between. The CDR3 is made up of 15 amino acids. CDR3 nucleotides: TGTGCCAGCAGCGTATCTACCGAGACAGGCCCTGAAGCTTTCTTT. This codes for CASSVSTETGPEAFF.

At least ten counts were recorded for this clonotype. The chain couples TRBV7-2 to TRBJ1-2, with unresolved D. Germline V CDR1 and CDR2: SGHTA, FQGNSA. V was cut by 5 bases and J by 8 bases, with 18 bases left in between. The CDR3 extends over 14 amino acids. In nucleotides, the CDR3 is TGTGCCAGCAGCCCGGCGGTCGCTCCGGGGGGCTACACCTTC. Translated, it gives CASSPAVAPGGYTF.

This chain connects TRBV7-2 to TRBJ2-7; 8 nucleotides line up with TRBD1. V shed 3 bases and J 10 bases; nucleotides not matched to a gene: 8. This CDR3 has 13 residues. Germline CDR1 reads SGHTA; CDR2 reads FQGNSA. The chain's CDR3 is CASSLDRAHGQYF. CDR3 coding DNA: TGTGCCAGCAGCTTGGACAGGGCCCACGGCCAGTACTTC.

The CDR3, as DNA: TGTGCCAGCAGCTTTGATTCGGTCAGCGAGCAGTACTTC. Protein sequence: CASSFDSVSEQYF. The chain combines TRBV7-3 with TRBJ2-7; D is unclear. The CDR3 contains 13 residues. V was trimmed by 3 bases and J by 6 bases, leaving 12 bases between them. CDR1 is SGHTA, CDR2 FQGTGA, per germline.

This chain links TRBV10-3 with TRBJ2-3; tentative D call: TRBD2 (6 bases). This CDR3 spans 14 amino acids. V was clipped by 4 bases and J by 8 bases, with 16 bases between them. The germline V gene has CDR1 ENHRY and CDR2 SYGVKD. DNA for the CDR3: TGTGCCATCAGTGCGGGGAGGTCCACCGCTACGCAGTATTTT. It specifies CAISAGRSTATQYF.

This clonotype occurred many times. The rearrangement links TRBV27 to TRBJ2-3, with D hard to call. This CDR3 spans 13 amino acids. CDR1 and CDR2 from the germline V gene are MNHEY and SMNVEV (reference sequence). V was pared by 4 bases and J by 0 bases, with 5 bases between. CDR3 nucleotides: TGTGCCAGCAGTTCATTCAGCACAGATACGCAGTATTTT. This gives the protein CASSSFSTDTQYF.

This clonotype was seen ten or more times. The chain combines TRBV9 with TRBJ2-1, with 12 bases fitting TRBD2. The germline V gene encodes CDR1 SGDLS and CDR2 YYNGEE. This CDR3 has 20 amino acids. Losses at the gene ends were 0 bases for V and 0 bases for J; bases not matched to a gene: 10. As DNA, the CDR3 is TGTGCCAGCAGCGTAGCGGGGACTAGCGGGTTACTGAGCTCCTACAATGAGCAGTTCTTC. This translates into CASSVAGTSGLLSSYNEQFF.